The entry below describes one T cell receptor (beta chain). What it binds is unknown. The data belong to a study of cytomegalovirus exposure and HLA in healthy donors. PCR used 60 Vbeta primers and 13 Jbeta primers. Assay used: immunoSEQ multiplex PCR; TCRdb lists only in-frame clones, some missing. Among about 76,000 clones, approximately 70% were seen once, and the ten largest hold 8.5% to 14%. CDR1 is MNHEY, CDR2 SMNVEV, per germline (reference sequence). CDR3 length: 15 amino acids. Trimming cost V 5 bases and J 9 bases; bases outside gene matches: 11. Findings of the study overall: Data from an earlier analysis indicated that most TCR beta V segments were productive either about 90% or about 30% of the time. Trimming of TCR beta V- and J-genes showed a link, identified in a later analysis, to a missense DCLRE1C variant. In presence/absence analyses, roughly uniform sequencing depth across donors was assumed.

Sequencing used PBMCs. The receptor's source is a woman in her 40s in good health and CMV-seropositive. The chain employs TRBV27 and TRBJ2-1; 9 bases map to TRBD2. This CDR3 reads CASSSDWREGLEQFF. The CDR3 DNA is TGTGCCAGCAGTAGCGACTGGCGGGAGGGCCTTGAGCAGTTCTTC.